This TCR beta chain was captured by sequencing in a study of OX40 agonist ivuxolimab in advanced cancers. Study in general: The drug used for patients, ivuxolimab, was an agonistic anti-OX40 (CD134) antibody.

Here immunoSEQ multiplex PCR was the method, and the copy in TCRdb shows in-frame clones only, minus some. The data show roughly 63,000 clones, 85% to 90% seen once. Prior autoimmune disease or systemic immunosuppression barred patients. Concerning this clone itself: Its matching antigen is unknown.

The length of the CDR3 is 15 residues. Germline V gives CDR1 MNHEY, CDR2 SMNVEV (reference sequence). V gave up 3 bases and J gave up 0 bases, with 10 bases separating them. Study outcomes and limitations: Averaged across samples, CD8+ T cells carried more expanded clones than CD4+ did.

Specimen: CD4+ or CD8+ T cells sorted from blood, collected in a trial of the OX40 agonist ivuxolimab. The sequence was obtained from an adult with an advanced solid tumor such as melanoma, head and neck, liver or kidney cancer. This chain uses TRBV27 with TRBJ2-3, with D tentatively TRBD1 or TRBD2 (6 bases each). The CDR3 loop is CASSLGGPSTDTQYF. CDR3 nucleotides: TGTGCCAGCAGTTTGGGGGGCCCTAGCACAGATACGCAGTATTTT.